This T cell receptor (beta chain) originates from a study of OX40 agonist ivuxolimab in advanced cancers. Losses at the gene ends were 4 bases for V and 0 bases for J; bases not matched to a gene: 6. Germline values: CDR1 SGHRS, CDR2 YFSETQ. This CDR3 spans 15 amino acids. For this clone: Its antigen is as yet unknown. The same CDR3 is also encoded by other DNA sequences in this sample.

Points from the study as a whole: Clonal expansion was among the lowest in partial responders at 0.1-3.0 mg/kg, especially CD8+. On average, a greater number of expanded clones characterised CD8+ T cells relative to CD4+.

TCRdb's table, derived via immunoSEQ multiplex PCR, lists solely in-frame clones and lacks some. The table records about 77,000 clones, around 86% of them present only once. The sequence came from an adult with an advanced solid tumor such as melanoma, head and neck, liver or kidney cancer. The rearrangement joins TRBV5-1 to TRBJ1-2; TRBD1 aligns across 7 bases. This specimen was CD4+ or CD8+ T cells sorted from blood, taken in a trial of the OX40 agonist ivuxolimab. CDR3 DNA sequence: TGCGCCAGCAGCCCGGGCGGGACAGCTAACTATGGCTACACCTTC. Its translation: CASSPGGTANYGYTF. Drawing the rest from reference TRBV5-1 and TRBJ1-2, the complete variable domain is KAGVTQTPRYLIKTRGQQVTLSCSPISGHRSVSWYQQTPGQGLQFLFEYFSETQRNKGNFPGRFSGRQFSNSRSEMNVSTLELGDSALYLCASSPGGTANYGYTFGSGTRLTVV.